These T cell receptor beta chains were read from a single sample in a study of blood T cells in healthy people across ages. TCRdb itself ran the 5' RACE reads through MiXCR, one entry per CDR3 protein. The table includes hundreds of thousands of distinct CDR3 sequences, around 38% detected once. The sample consisted of blood. The receptors shown here come from a man older than 75 in good health. Both conserved end residues are part of each CDR3. The order of the fields is V gene, clone size, CDR3 length, CDR3 protein. Expanded clones are given a class, and other clones once, few, many or no size at all.

V: TRBV18
size: -
length: 11
CDR3: CASSPEGVQYF

V: TRBV6-1
size: -
length: 15
CDR3: CASRNTGTGIYEQYF

V: TRBV6-2/TRBV6-3
size: -
length: 16
CDR3: CASRSNNLYSTDTQYF

V: TRBV5-6
size: -
length: 15
CDR3: CASSLWPGGLNGYTF

V: TRBV7-9
size: -
length: 13
CDR3: CASSLTRESEAFF

V: TRBV20-1
size: once
length: 14
CDR3: CSATAQGVFYEQFF

V: TRBV7-9
size: -
length: 14
CDR3: CASSLDALQREAFF

V: TRBV20-1
size: few
length: 13
CDR3: CSAKTSGSDTQYF

V: TRBV7-9
size: -
length: 14
CDR3: CASSQGQMNTEAFF

V: TRBV7-3
size: few
length: 13
CDR3: CASSNRNTGELFF

V: TRBV29-1
size: -
length: 16
CDR3: CSVEGGQGLLNTEAFF

V: TRBV20-1
size: -
length: 15
CDR3: CSARDLASGANVLTF

V: TRBV6-6
size: -
length: 15
CDR3: CASKTGTGGSYEQYF

V: TRBV6-2/TRBV6-3
size: -
length: 12
CDR3: CASRTAIYGYTF

V: TRBV6-2/TRBV6-3
size: few
length: 16
CDR3: CASEISGVGGPGEQYF

V: TRBV27
size: -
length: 15
CDR3: CASSLFGTGRYKQYF

V: TRBV7-2
size: -
length: 18
CDR3: CASSLAHRADRSYNEQFF

V: TRBV5-1
size: -
length: 13
CDR3: CASSLMSGDTQYF

V: TRBV7-2
size: -
length: 16
CDR3: CASSFLGGGRSYEQYF

V: TRBV5-1
size: -
length: 15
CDR3: CASSLVYGGNAEAFF

V: TRBV7-2
size: -
length: 14
CDR3: CASSSETANYGYTF

V: TRBV6-2/TRBV6-3
size: -
length: 13
CDR3: CASGVPITDTQYF

V: TRBV2
size: once
length: 15
CDR3: CANSERAGTNEKLFF

V: TRBV7-2
size: -
length: 15
CDR3: CASSLVAAGGQPQHF

V: TRBV25-1
size: -
length: 14
CDR3: CASSELGGRGEQYF

V: TRBV9
size: -
length: 15
CDR3: CASSPSLASTDTQYF

V: TRBV15
size: -
length: 14
CDR3: CATSSGQGTGELFF

V: TRBV19
size: few
length: 11
CDR3: CASSFGQIQHF

V: TRBV14
size: -
length: 15
CDR3: CASSQGDRGTYEQYF

V: TRBV4-1
size: few
length: 15
CDR3: CASSQGGPLQETQYF

V: TRBV4-3
size: many
length: 15
CDR3: CASSQVSGSSYEQYF

V: TRBV6-1
size: -
length: 13
CDR3: CASREGRNTEAFF

V: TRBV29-1
size: -
length: 12
CDR3: CSVGRVRNEQFF

V: TRBV20-1
size: -
length: 14
CDR3: CSASPGTVVGAQYF

V: TRBV10-3
size: few
length: 14
CDR3: CAISELSGIYEQYF

V: TRBV6-2/TRBV6-3
size: -
length: 12
CDR3: CASGVRADTQYF

V: TRBV28
size: -
length: 14
CDR3: CASSTRQGGEKLFF

V: TRBV5-1
size: -
length: 15
CDR3: CASSLETSVTDTQYF

V: TRBV3-1
size: -
length: 17
CDR3: CASSQVRTIAGTAWQYF

V: TRBV3-1
size: -
length: 17
CDR3: CASSQGLPGAVYNEQFF

V: TRBV4-2
size: once
length: 16
CDR3: CASSQHIAGGGYEQYF

V: TRBV20-1
size: -
length: 15
CDR3: CSALPTSGGGETQYF

V: TRBV10-2
size: -
length: 13
CDR3: CASKETATYGYIF

V: TRBV7-6
size: few
length: 15
CDR3: CASSPLGQDPYEQYF

V: TRBV7-2
size: few
length: 14
CDR3: CASSLVRAGEEQYF

V: TRBV3-1
size: few
length: 15
CDR3: CASSRNSGGGYEQYF

V: TRBV9
size: few
length: 16
CDR3: CASSPISVGDSYEQYF

V: TRBV4-2
size: few
length: 14
CDR3: CASSQEGPNNEQYF

V: TRBV5-5
size: few
length: 15
CDR3: CASSARQGYNYGYTF

V: TRBV2
size: -
length: 14
CDR3: CASSLRQGYSPPHF

V: TRBV5-6
size: few
length: 16
CDR3: CASSLIGTAVTYEQYF

V: TRBV4-3
size: -
length: 17
CDR3: CASSQDFGGPENEKLFF

V: TRBV5-1
size: -
length: 14
CDR3: CASNPDRFGTEAFF

V: TRBV2
size: -
length: 13
CDR3: CASSESARFEAFF